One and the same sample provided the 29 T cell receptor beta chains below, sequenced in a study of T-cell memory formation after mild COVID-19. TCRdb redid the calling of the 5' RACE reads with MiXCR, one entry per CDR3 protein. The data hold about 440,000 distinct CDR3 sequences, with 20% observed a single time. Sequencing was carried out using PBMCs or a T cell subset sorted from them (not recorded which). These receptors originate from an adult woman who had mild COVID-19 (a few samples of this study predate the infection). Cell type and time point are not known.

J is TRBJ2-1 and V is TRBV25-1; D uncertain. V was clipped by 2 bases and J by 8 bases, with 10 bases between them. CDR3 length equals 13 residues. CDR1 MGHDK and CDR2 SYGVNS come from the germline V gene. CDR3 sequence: CASSERWSDEQFF. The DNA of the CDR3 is TGTGCCAGCAGTGAAAGATGGAGCGATGAGCAGTTCTTC.

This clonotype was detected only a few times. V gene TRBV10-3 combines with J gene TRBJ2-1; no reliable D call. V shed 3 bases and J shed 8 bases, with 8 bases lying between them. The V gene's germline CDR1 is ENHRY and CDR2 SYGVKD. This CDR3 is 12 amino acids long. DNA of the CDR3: TGTGCCATCAGTGACCACGATTATGAGCAGTTCTTC. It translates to CAISDHDYEQFF.

For the CDR3, the DNA is TGCGCCAGCAGCTTGACGAGACTGACCCACAATGAGCAGTTCTTC. Translating gives CASSLTRLTHNEQFF. The chain has TRBV5-1 and TRBJ2-1; D ambiguous. Germline V lookup: CDR1 SGHRS, CDR2 YFSETQ. The CDR3 extends over 15 amino acids. V was pared by 1 base and J by 5 bases, with 13 bases between.

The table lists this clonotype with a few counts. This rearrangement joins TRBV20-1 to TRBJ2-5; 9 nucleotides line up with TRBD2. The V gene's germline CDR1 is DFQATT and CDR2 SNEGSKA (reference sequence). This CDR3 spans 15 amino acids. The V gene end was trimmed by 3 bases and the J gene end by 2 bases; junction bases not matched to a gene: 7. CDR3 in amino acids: CSASPVAGGQETQYF. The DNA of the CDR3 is TGCAGTGCTAGCCCGGTGGCGGGGGGGCAAGAGACCCAGTACTTC.

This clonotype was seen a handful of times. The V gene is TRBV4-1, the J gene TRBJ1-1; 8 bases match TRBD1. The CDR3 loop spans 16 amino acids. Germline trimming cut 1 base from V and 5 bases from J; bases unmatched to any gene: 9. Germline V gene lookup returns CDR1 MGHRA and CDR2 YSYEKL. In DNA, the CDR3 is TGCGCCAGCAGCCAAGGATGGACAGGGACGGGGACTGAAGCTTTCTTT. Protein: CASSQGWTGTGTEAFF.

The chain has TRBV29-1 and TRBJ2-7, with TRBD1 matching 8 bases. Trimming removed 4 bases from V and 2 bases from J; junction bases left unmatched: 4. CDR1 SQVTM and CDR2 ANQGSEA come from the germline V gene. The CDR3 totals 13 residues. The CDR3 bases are TGCAGCGTTGTGAAACAGGGGGCCTACGAGCAGTACTTC. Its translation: CSVVKQGAYEQYF.

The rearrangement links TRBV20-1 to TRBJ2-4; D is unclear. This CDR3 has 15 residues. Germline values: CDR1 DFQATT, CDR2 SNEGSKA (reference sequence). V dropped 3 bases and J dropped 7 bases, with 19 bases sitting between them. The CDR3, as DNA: TGCAGTGCTAGTGCCTTGCCCTACCCGGGTAACATTCAGTACTTC. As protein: CSASALPYPGNIQYF.

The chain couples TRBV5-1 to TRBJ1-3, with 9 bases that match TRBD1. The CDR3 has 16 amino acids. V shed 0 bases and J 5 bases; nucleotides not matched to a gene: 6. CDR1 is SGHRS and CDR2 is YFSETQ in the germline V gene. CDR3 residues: CASSLGSGQGRNTIYF. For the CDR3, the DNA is TGCGCCAGCAGCTTGGGCTCGGGACAGGGTAGAAACACCATATATTTT.

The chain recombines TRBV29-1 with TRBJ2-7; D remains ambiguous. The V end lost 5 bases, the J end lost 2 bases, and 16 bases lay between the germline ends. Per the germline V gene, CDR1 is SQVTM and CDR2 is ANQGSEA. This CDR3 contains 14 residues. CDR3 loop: CSVPARSTPYEQYF. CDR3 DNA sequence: TGCAGCGTTCCTGCGCGGTCTACTCCCTACGAGCAGTACTTC.

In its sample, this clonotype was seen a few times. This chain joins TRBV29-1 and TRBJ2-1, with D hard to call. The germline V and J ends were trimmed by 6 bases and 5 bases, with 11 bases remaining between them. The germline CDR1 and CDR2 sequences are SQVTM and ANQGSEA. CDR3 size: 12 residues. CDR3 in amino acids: CSVEKGNNEQFF. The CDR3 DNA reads TGCAGCGTCGAGAAGGGAAACAATGAGCAGTTCTTC.

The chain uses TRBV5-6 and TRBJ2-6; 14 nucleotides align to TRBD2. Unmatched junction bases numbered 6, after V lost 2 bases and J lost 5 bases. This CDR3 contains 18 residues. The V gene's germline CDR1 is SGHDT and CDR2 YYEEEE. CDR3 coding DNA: TGTGCCAGCAGCTTCCGGACTAGCGGGGGGCTCTGGGCCAACGTCCTGACTTTC. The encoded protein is CASSFRTSGGLWANVLTF.

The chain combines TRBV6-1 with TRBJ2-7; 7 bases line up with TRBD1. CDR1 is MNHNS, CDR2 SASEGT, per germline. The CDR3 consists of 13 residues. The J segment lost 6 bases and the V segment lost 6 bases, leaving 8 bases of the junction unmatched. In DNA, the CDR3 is TGTGCCAGCAGGCAGACAGGGTTGGCCGAGCAGTACTTC. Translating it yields CASRQTGLAEQYF.

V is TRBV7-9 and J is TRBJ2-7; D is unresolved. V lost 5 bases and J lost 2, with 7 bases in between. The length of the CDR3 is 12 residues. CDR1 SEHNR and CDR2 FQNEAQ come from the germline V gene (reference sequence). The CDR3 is CASSKNTYEQYF. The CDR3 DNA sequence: TGTGCCAGCAGCAAAAACACCTACGAGCAGTACTTC.

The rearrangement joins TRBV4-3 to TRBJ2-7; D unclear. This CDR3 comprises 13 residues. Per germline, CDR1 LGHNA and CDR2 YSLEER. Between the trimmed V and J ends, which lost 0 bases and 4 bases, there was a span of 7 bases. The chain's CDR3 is CASSQDRQYEQYF. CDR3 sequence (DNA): TGCGCCAGCAGCCAAGATAGGCAGTACGAGCAGTACTTC.

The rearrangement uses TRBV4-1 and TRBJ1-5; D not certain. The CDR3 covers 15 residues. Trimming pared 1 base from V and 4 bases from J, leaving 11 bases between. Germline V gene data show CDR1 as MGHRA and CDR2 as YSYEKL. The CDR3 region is CASSQVEGRNQPQHF. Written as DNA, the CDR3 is TGCGCCAGCAGCCAAGTAGAAGGCCGAAATCAGCCCCAGCATTTT.

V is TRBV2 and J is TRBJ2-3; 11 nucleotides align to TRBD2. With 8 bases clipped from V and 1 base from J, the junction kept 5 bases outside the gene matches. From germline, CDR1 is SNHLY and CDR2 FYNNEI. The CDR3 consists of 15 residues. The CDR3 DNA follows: TGTGCCAGCGGCCGACTAGCGGGGCGCACAGATACGCAGTATTTT. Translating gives CASGRLAGRTDTQYF.

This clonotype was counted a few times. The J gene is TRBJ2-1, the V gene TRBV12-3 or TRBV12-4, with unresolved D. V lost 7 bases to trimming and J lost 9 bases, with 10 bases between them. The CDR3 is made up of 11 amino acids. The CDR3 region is CASTASGEQFF. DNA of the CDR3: TGTGCCAGCACTGCTTCGGGTGAGCAGTTCTTC.

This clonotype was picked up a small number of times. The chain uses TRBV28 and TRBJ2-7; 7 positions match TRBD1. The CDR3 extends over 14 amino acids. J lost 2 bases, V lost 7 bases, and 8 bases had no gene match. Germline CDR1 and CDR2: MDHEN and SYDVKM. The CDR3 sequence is CASTLPGGPYEQYF. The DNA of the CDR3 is TGTGCCAGCACCCTCCCAGGGGGACCCTACGAGCAGTACTTC.

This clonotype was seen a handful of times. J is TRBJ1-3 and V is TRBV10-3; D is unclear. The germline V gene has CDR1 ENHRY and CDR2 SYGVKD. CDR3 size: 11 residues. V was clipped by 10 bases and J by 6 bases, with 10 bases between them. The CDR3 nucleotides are TGTGCCACCAGATTGGAAAACACCATATATTTT. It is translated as CATRLENTIYF.

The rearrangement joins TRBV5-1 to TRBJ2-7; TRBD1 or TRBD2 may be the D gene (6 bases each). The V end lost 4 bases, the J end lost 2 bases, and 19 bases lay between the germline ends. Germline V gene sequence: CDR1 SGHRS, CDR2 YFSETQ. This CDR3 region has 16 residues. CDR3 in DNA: TGCGCCAGCAGCGACCCAAGGGGGGATCAAACCTACGAGCAGTACTTC. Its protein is CASSDPRGDQTYEQYF. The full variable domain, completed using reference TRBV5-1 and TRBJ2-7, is KAGVTQTPRYLIKTRGQQVTLSCSPISGHRSVSWYQQTPGQGLQFLFEYFSETQRNKGNFPGRFSGRQFSNSRSEMNVSTLELGDSALYLCASSDPRGDQTYEQYFGPGTRLTVT.

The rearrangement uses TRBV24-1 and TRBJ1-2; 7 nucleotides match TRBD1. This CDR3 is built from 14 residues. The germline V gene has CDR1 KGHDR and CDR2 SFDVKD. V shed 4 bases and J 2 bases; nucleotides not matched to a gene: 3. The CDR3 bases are TGTGCCACCAGTGACCGGGGACAGAACTATGGCTACACCTTC. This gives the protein CATSDRGQNYGYTF.

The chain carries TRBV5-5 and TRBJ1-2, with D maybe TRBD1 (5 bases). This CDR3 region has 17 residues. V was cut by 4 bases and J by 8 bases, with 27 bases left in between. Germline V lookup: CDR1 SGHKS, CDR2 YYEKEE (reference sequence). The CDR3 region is CASSESTVYPAAGGYTF. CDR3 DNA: TGTGCCAGCAGCGAATCGACAGTCTACCCCGCCGCTGGCGGCTACACCTTC.

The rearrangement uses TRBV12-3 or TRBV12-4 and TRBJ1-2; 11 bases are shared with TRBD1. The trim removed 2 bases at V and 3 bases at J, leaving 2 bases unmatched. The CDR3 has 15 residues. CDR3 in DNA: TGTGCCAGCAGTTTAACGGACAGGGGGCACTATGGCTACACCTTC. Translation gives CASSLTDRGHYGYTF.

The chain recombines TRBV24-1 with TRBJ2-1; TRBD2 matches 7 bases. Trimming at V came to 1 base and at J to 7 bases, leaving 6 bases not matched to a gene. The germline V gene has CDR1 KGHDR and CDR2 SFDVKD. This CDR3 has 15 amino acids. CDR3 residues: CATSDFGRERNEQFF. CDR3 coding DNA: TGTGCCACCAGTGATTTCGGGCGGGAGAGGAATGAGCAGTTCTTC.

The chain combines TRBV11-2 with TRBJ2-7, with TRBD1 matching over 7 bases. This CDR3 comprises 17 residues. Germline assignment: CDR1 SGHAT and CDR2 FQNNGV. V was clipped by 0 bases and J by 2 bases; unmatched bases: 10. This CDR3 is CASSLDRTGASAYEQYF. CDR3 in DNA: TGTGCCAGCAGCTTAGACCGAACAGGGGCGTCCGCCTACGAGCAGTACTTC.

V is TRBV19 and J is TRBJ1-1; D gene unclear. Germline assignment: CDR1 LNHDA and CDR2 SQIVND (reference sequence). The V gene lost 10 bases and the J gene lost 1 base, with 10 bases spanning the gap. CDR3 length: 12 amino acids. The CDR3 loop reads CATAYGNTEAFF. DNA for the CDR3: TGTGCCACCGCGTATGGGAACACTGAAGCTTTCTTT. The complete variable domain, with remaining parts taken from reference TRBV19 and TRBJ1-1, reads DGGITQSPKYLFRKEGQNVTLSCEQNLNHDAMYWYRQDPGQGLRLIYYSQIVNDFQKGDIAEGYSVSREKKESFPLTVTSAQKNPTAFYLCATAYGNTEAFFGQGTRLTVV.

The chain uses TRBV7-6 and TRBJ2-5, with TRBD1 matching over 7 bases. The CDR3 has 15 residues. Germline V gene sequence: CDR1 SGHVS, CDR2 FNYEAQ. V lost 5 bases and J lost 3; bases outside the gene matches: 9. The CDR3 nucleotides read TGTGCCAGCAGCGCCGCCGGGACAGAAAAAGAGACCCAGTACTTC. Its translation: CASSAAGTEKETQYF.

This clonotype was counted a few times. CDR3 bases: TGTGCCAGCAGCCGGGGGCTAGCGGGGTTAATGGAGACCCAGTACTTC. Protein sequence: CASSRGLAGLMETQYF. The V and J genes are TRBV7-9 and TRBJ2-5; 9 bases agree with TRBD2. Germline trimming cut 5 bases from V and 5 bases from J; bases unmatched to any gene: 12. The CDR3 is 16 amino acids. The germline gives CDR1 SEHNR, CDR2 FQNEAQ (reference sequence).

The CDR3 spells CASSEQRPSTEAFF. For the CDR3, the DNA is TGTGCCAGCAGTGAGCAGAGGCCGAGTACTGAAGCTTTCTTT. V usage is TRBV2 and J usage is TRBJ1-1; D is unresolved. This CDR3 has 14 residues. CDR1 and CDR2 (germline): SNHLY, FYNNEI. Trimming removed 3 bases at V and 5 bases at J, with 13 bases between. Using reference TRBV2 and TRBJ1-1 for the parts outside the CDR3, the full variable domain is EPEVTQTPSHQVTQMGQEVILRCVPISNHLYFYWYRQILGQKVEFLVSFYNNEISEKSEIFDDQFSVERPDGSNFTLKIRSTKLEDSAMYFCASSEQRPSTEAFFGQGTRLTVV.